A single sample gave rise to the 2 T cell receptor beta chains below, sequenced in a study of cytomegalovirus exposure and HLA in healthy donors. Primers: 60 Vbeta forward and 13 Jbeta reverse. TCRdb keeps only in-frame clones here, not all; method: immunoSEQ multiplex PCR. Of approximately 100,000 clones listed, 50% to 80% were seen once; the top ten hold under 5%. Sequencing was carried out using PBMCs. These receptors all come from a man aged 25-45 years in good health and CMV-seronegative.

CDR3: CASSLVPESEQYF. The CDR3 region has the DNA TGTGCCAGCAGCTTAGTTCCCGAATCCGAGCAGTACTTC. The rearrangement joins TRBV7-9 to TRBJ2-5, with no clear D. Gene TRBJ2-7 matches the end of the DNA better, so the J call may be wrong. Per the germline V gene, CDR1 is SEHNR and CDR2 is FQNEAQ (reference sequence). The CDR3 totals 13 residues.

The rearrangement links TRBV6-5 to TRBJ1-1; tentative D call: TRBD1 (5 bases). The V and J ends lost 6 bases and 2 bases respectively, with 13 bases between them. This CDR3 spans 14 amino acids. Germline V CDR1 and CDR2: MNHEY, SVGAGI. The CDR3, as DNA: TGTGCCAGCAGCTCTACCCAGGGTAACACTGAAGCTTTCTTT. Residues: CASSSTQGNTEAFF.